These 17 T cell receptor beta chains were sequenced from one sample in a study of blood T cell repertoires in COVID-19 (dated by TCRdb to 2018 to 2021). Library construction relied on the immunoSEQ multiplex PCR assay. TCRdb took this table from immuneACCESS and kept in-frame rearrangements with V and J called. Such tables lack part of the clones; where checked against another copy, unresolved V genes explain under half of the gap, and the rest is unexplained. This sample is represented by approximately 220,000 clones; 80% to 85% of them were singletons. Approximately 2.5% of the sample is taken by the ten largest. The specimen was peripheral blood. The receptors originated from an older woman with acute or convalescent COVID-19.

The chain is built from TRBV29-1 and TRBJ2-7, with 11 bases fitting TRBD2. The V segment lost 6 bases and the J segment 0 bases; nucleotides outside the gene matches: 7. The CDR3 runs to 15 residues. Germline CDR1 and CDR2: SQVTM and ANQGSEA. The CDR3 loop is CSVLKLAGVSYEQYF. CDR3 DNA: TGCAGCGTGCTGAAACTAGCGGGGGTCTCCTACGAGCAGTACTTC.

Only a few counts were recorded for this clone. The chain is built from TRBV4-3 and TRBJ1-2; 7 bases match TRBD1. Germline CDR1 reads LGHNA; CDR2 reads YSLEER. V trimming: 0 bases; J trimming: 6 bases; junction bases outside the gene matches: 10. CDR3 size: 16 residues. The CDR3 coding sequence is TGCGCCAGCAGCCAAGATAGGGGGCGTAGCCCTCATGGCTACACCTTC. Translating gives CASSQDRGRSPHGYTF.

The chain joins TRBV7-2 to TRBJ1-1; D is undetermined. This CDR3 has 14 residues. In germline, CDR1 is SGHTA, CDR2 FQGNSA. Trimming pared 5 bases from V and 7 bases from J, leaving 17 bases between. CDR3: CASSLRGMENEAFF. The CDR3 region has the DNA TGTGCCAGCAGCCTACGAGGGATGGAAAATGAAGCTTTCTTT.

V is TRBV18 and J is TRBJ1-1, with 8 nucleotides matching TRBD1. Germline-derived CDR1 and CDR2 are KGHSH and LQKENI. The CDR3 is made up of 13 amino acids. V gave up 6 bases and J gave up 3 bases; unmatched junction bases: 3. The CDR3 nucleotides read TGTGCCAGCTCCCAGACAGGGGACACTGAAGCTTTCTTT. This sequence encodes CASSQTGDTEAFF.

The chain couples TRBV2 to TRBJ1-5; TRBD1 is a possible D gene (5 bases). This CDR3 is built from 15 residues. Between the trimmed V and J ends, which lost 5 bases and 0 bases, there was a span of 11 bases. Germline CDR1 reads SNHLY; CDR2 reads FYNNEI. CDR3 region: CASSTDSNSNQPQHF. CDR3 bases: TGTGCCAGCAGTACAGACAGTAATAGCAATCAGCCCCAGCATTTT.

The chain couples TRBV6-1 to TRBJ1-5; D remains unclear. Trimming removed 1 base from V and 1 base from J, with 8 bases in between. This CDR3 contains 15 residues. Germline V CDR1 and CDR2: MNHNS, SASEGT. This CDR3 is CASSEGGLSNQPQHF. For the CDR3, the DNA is TGTGCCAGCAGTGAAGGTGGCCTCAGCAATCAGCCCCAGCATTTT.

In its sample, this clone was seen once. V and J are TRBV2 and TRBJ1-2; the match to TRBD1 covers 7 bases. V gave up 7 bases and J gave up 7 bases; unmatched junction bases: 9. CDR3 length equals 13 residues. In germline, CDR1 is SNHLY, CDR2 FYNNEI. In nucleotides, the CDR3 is TGTGCCAGCATGGGACAGCAAGAACTTGGCTACACCTTC. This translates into CASMGQQELGYTF.

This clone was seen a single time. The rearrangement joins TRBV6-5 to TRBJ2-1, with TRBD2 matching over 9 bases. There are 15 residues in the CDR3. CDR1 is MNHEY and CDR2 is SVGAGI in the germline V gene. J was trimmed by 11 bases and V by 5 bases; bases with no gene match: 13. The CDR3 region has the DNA TGTGCCAGCAGTCTCCGTGAGAGTAGCGGGGGTAAGCAGTTCTTC. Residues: CASSLRESSGGKQFF.

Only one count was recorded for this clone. The CDR3 nucleotides are TGCGCCAGCAAGGGGCAGGGTTTGGACACTGAAGCTTTCTTT. It yields the protein CASKGQGLDTEAFF. The rearrangement uses TRBV5-1 and TRBJ1-1; maybe TRBD1 (5 bases). V shed 6 bases and J shed 3 bases, with 15 bases lying between them. Germline V lookup: CDR1 SGHRS, CDR2 YFSETQ. The CDR3 consists of 14 residues.

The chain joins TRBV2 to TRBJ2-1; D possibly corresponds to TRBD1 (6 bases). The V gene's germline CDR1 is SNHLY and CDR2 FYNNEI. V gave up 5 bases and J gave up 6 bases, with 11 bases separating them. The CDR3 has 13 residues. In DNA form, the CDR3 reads TGTGCCAGCAGTACAGGGCTGGGCAATGAGCAGTTCTTC. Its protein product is CASSTGLGNEQFF.

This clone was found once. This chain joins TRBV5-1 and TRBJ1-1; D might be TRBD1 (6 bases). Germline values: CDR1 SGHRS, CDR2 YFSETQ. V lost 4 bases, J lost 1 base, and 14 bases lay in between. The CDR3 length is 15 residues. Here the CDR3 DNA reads TGCGCCAGCAGCCGGACACAGGGATCGAACACTGAAGCTTTCTTT. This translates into CASSRTQGSNTEAFF.

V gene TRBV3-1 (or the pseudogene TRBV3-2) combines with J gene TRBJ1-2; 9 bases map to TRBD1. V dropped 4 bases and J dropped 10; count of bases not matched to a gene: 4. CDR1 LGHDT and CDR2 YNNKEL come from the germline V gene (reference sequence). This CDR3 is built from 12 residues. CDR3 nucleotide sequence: TGTGCCAGCAGCCGGACAGGGGCTGACTACACCTTC. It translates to CASSRTGADYTF.

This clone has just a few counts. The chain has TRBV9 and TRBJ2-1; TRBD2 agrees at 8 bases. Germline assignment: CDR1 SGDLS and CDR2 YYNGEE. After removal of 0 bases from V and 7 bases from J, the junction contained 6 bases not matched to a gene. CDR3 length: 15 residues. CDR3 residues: CASSVGVAGINEQFF. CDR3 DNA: TGTGCCAGCAGCGTAGGAGTAGCGGGGATAAATGAGCAGTTCTTC.

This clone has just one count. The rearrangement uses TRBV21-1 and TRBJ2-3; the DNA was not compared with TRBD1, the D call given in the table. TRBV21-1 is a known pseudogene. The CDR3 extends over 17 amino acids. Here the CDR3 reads CASSTPGTGPYTDTQYF. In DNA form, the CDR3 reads TGTGCCAGCAGCACCCCCGGGACAGGGCCTTACACAGATACGCAGTATTTT.

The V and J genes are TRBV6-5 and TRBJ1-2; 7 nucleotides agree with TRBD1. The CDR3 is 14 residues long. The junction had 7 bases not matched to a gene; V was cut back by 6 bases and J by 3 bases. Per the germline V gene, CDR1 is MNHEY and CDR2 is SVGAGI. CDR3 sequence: CASSHGQVDYGYTF. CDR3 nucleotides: TGTGCCAGCAGCCACGGACAGGTGGACTATGGCTACACCTTC.

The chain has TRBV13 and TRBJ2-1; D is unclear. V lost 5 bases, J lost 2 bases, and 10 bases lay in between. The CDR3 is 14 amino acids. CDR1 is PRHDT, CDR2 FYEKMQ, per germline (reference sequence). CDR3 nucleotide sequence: TGTGCCAGCAGCCTACAGATACCCTACAATGAGCAGTTCTTC. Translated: CASSLQIPYNEQFF.

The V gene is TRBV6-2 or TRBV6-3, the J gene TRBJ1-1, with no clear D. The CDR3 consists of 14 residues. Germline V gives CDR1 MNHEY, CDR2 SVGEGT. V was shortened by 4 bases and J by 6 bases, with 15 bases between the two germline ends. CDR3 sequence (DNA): TGTGCCAGCAGTTTACGACGAACGGGTGCTGAAGCTTTCTTT. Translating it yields CASSLRRTGAEAFF.